A selection of T cell receptor beta chains follows, all from one sample in a study of blood T cell repertoires in COVID-19. Measured with immunoSEQ multiplex PCR; TCRdb has only the in-frame clones, and not every one. The sample records a few hundred thousand clones, around 91% being singletons. Source material: PBMCs or T cells enriched from blood (not recorded which). These receptors originate from a man younger than 35 who had recovered from COVID-19. Each CDR3 is given with its conserved first and last residue. D genes are given only for firm matches. Size tells how often a clone was seen (once, few, many) or the class of an expanded clone, and some rows leave it out.

TRBV27	NA	TRBJ1-4	NA	CASSYGGATGEKLFF	TGTGCCAGCAGTTACGGAGGGGCAACGGGGGAAAAACTGTTTTTT
TRBV10-3	NA	TRBJ1-6	NA	CAISEIDGSYNSPLHF	TGTGCCATCAGTGAGATCGACGGGTCCTATAATTCACCCCTCCACTTT
TRBV5-1	NA	TRBJ1-3	NA	CASSPDSSGNTIYF	TGCGCCAGCAGCCCTGACAGCTCTGGAAACACCATATATTTT
TRBV7-9	TRBD2	TRBJ2-1	few	CASSLLSGGASYNEQFF	TGTGCCAGCAGCTTACTTAGCGGGGGGGCCTCCTACAATGAGCAGTTCTTC
TRBV4-2	NA	TRBJ1-4	NA	CASSPKGREKLFF	TGTGCCAGCAGCCCTAAGGGGCGGGAAAAACTGTTTTTT
TRBV2	TRBD2	TRBJ2-1	once	CASAAGRRGNEQFF	TGTGCCAGCGCAGCGGGGCGGAGGGGCAATGAGCAGTTCTTC
TRBV27	NA	TRBJ1-1	once	CASSPAGFGTEAFF	TGTGCCAGCAGTCCAGCAGGGTTTGGGACTGAAGCTTTCTTT
TRBV18	NA	TRBJ2-1	NA	CASSPAASSYNEQFF	TGTGCCAGCTCACCCGCCGCTAGCTCCTACAATGAGCAGTTCTTC
TRBV5-1	TRBD1	TRBJ2-3	NA	CASRLGTGESTDTQYF	TGCGCCAGCAGATTAGGGACAGGGGAGAGCACAGATACGCAGTATTTT
TRBV28	NA	TRBJ1-5	NA	CASSLIGAYRGNQPQHF	TGTGCCAGCAGTTTAATCGGGGCCTACAGGGGCAATCAGCCCCAGCATTTT
TRBV19	NA	TRBJ2-6	NA	CASSITGKASGANVLTF	TGTGCCAGTAGTATTACAGGGAAGGCCTCTGGGGCCAACGTCCTGACTTTC
TRBV5-4	TRBD1	TRBJ1-3	NA	CASREARGNPNTIYF	TGTGCCAGCAGGGAAGCCAGGGGGAATCCAAACACCATATATTTT
TRBV21-1	NA	TRBJ1-3	NA	CASSTQGCGNTIYF	TGTGCCAGCAGCACCCAGGGGTGTGGAAACACCATATATTTT
TRBV9	TRBD1	TRBJ2-2	once	CASSVRQGVAGELFF	TGTGCCAGCAGCGTCCGACAGGGCGTGGCCGGGGAGCTGTTTTTT
TRBV19	TRBD2	TRBJ2-1	NA	CASSIEGTSGGVSYNEQFF	TGTGCCAGTAGTATAGAGGGGACTAGCGGGGGCGTCTCCTACAATGAGCAGTTCTTC
TRBV7-2	TRBD2	TRBJ2-5	NA	CASSPSDGRETQYF	TGTGCCAGCAGCCCATCCGACGGGAGGGAGACCCAGTACTTC
TRBV9	TRBD2	TRBJ2-1	NA	CASRKSAGEDNEQFF	TGTGCCAGCAGGAAATCAGCGGGAGAGGACAATGAGCAGTTCTTC
TRBV15	TRBD1	TRBJ1-6	NA	CATSGGPRTGFYNSPLHF	TGTGCCACCAGCGGTGGGCCAAGGACAGGGTTTTATAATTCACCCCTCCACTTT
TRBV6-5	NA	TRBJ2-7	NA	CASSYSSGPYEQYF	TGTGCCAGCAGTTACTCGTCAGGGCCCTACGAGCAGTACTTC
TRBV4-3	NA	TRBJ2-2	once	CASSQEQRNTGELFF	TGCGCCAGCAGCCAAGAACAGAGGAACACCGGGGAGCTGTTTTTT
TRBV5-4	TRBD2	TRBJ2-5	NA	CASSLAGGPFETQYF	TGTGCCAGCAGCTTGGCGGGAGGGCCTTTTGAGACCCAGTACTTC
TRBV5-1	TRBD1	TRBJ1-2	NA	CASSFAGQLYGYTF	TGCGCCAGCAGCTTTGCGGGACAGCTCTATGGCTACACCTTC
TRBV6-6	TRBD1	TRBJ1-1	NA	CASSLVPGQGMNTEAFF	TGTGCCAGCAGTCTAGTCCCGGGACAGGGGATGAACACTGAAGCTTTCTTT
TRBV27	NA	TRBJ2-1	NA	CASSLGGSLYNEQFF	TGTGCCAGCAGTTTAGGTGGGAGCCTGTACAATGAGCAGTTCTTC
TRBV19	NA	TRBJ2-4	once	CASSIGGRGRRQNIQYF	TGTGCCAGTAGTATAGGGGGCAGGGGCCGACGCCAAAACATTCAGTACTTC
TRBV7-2	TRBD1	TRBJ1-2	NA	CASSLSGTGGSNYGYTF	TGTGCCAGCAGCTTAAGTGGGACAGGGGGATCGAACTATGGCTACACCTTC
TRBV7-9	NA	TRBJ1-1	NA	CASSLGAATEAFF	TGTGCCAGCAGCTTAGGGGCTGCCACTGAAGCTTTCTTT
TRBV6-5	NA	TRBJ1-3	NA	CASSFTGRGNTIYF	TGTGCCAGCAGCTTTACAGGTCGCGGAAACACCATATATTTT
TRBV10-3	TRBD2	TRBJ2-7	once	CAISESPLAGVYEQYF	TGTGCCATCAGTGAGTCTCCGCTAGCGGGGGTCTACGAGCAGTACTTC
TRBV2	TRBD1	TRBJ1-1	NA	CASSKRTGQGTEAFF	TGTGCCAGCAGTAAGAGGACAGGGCAAGGCACTGAAGCTTTCTTT
TRBV30	NA	TRBJ1-1	NA	CAWTAGGEVAFF	TGTGCCTGGACTGCGGGAGGGGAGGTTGCTTTCTTT
TRBV6-2/TRBV6-3	TRBD2	TRBJ2-5	NA	CASSYGLADQETQYF	TGTGCCAGCAGTTACGGTCTAGCGGATCAAGAGACCCAGTACTTC
TRBV4-3	NA	TRBJ2-7	NA	CASSQGVLGGGYEQYF	TGCGCCAGCAGCCAAGGGGTGTTGGGAGGAGGCTACGAGCAGTACTTC
TRBV27	TRBD1	TRBJ2-1	NA	CASGWTGEDEQFF	TGTGCCAGCGGATGGACAGGGGAGGATGAGCAGTTCTTC
TRBV27	NA	TRBJ2-7	NA	CASKRGYGRGEQYF	TGTGCCAGCAAGAGAGGTTACGGGAGAGGCGAGCAGTACTTC
TRBV7-8	NA	TRBJ1-4	NA	CASSLVLGGYEKLFF	TGTGCCAGCAGCTTAGTGTTGGGGGGATATGAAAAACTGTTTTTT
TRBV6-7	NA	TRBJ2-2	NA	CASSYSSDPGGELFF	TGTGCCAGCAGTTACTCATCCGACCCGGGCGGGGAGCTGTTTTTT
TRBV5-5	TRBD1	TRBJ1-1	NA	CASSLRGRTEAFF	TGTGCCAGCAGCCTCAGGGGGCGGACTGAAGCTTTCTTT
TRBV6-5	NA	TRBJ2-1	NA	CASSYSAGAYNEQFF	TGTGCCAGCAGTTATTCGGCAGGGGCCTACAATGAGCAGTTCTTC
TRBV7-9	TRBD1	TRBJ2-7	once	CASSFYTGALSSYEQYF	TGTGCCAGCAGCTTTTACACAGGGGCCCTTAGTTCCTACGAGCAGTACTTC
TRBV30	NA	TRBJ2-2	NA	CADSDNCTGELFF	TGTGCAGACAGCGATAATTGCACCGGGGAGCTGTTTTTT
TRBV19	TRBD2	TRBJ2-1	few	CASTVGRGEHNEQFF	TGTGCCAGTACCGTGGGGCGGGGGGAACACAATGAGCAGTTCTTC
TRBV5-1	NA	TRBJ2-5	NA	CASSLVGEETQYF	TGCGCCAGCAGCTTGGTGGGCGAGGAGACCCAGTACTTC
TRBV4-1	TRBD1	TRBJ1-2	NA	CASSPTQGGIDGYTF	TGCGCCAGCAGCCCGACCCAGGGGGGAATCGATGGCTACACCTTC
TRBV10-3	NA	TRBJ2-6	once	CAISSEHGANVLTF	TGTGCCATCAGCTCGGAGCATGGGGCCAACGTCCTGACTTTC
TRBV2	NA	TRBJ1-2	NA	CASSQTPGQIDGYTF	TGTGCCAGCAGCCAGACGCCCGGACAGATCGATGGCTACACCTTC
TRBV7-2	TRBD2	TRBJ2-2	NA	CASSFKYELAGIGELFF	TGTGCCAGCAGCTTCAAATACGAACTAGCGGGGATCGGGGAGCTGTTTTTT
TRBV3-1/TRBV3-2	NA	TRBJ1-1	NA	CASSSVRGTEAFF	TGTGCCAGCAGCAGCGTCAGGGGAACTGAAGCTTTCTTT
TRBV10-1	NA	TRBJ1-4	NA	CASSLAGAGEKLFF	TGCGCCAGCAGTTTGGCGGGGGCGGGAGAAAAACTGTTTTTT
TRBV9	NA	TRBJ2-2	NA	CASSVAWAPATGELFF	TGTGCCAGCAGCGTAGCCTGGGCTCCTGCCACCGGGGAGCTGTTTTTT
TRBV5-1	NA	TRBJ2-3	NA	CASSPGQITDTQYF	TGCGCCAGCAGCCCAGGACAGATCACAGATACGCAGTATTTT
TRBV13	NA	TRBJ1-2	NA	CASSTRQESRGYTF	TGTGCCAGCAGCACCCGACAGGAGAGCCGTGGCTACACCTTC
TRBV2	NA	TRBJ1-2	NA	CASSHKQGPSGYTF	TGTGCCAGCAGTCATAAACAGGGTCCCTCTGGCTACACCTTC
TRBV4-2	TRBD2	TRBJ2-3	NA	CASSQDSSGGASDTQYF	TGTGCCAGCAGCCAAGATTCCAGCGGGGGGGCTTCAGATACGCAGTATTTT
TRBV28	TRBD2	TRBJ2-1	NA	CASRKHRRGDEQFF	TGTGCCAGCAGAAAACACAGACGGGGGGATGAGCAGTTCTTC
TRBV12-3/TRBV12-4	NA	TRBJ2-7	NA	CASSPGSRREYF	TGTGCCAGCAGCCCCGGGTCCCGGAGAGAGTACTTC
TRBV6-5	TRBD1	TRBJ1-3	NA	CASSYSMPGGTIYF	TGTGCCAGCAGTTACTCTATGCCAGGGGGAACCATATATTTT
TRBV6-4	NA	TRBJ1-5	NA	CASRTGQTNNQPQHF	TGTGCCAGCCGAACAGGACAGACGAACAATCAGCCCCAGCATTTT
TRBV5-1	TRBD2	TRBJ2-1	NA	CASSTGTRGVEEQFF	TGCGCCAGCAGCACCGGGACTAGGGGGGTGGAGGAGCAGTTCTTC